This is a list of T cell receptor beta chains from one sample in a study of T cells after yellow fever vaccination. Each CDR3 protein gets one entry after TCRdb re-called the 5' RACE reads with MiXCR. The sample includes 70,000 or so distinct CDR3 sequences, more than 5.5% of them seen just once. Sequenced material: CD8+ T cells sorted from PBMCs, taken approximately 11 days after the first yellow fever vaccination. These TCRs come from a man between 18 and 29 years old who received the YFV17D yellow fever vaccine. Both conserved end residues are part of each CDR3. The D gene is left open where the match is weak. Size is omitted from some rows. Given values are once, few, many or a class for expanded clones.

clone_size	j_call	v_call	d_call	cdr3_nt	cdr3_aa
NA	TRBJ2-4	TRBV3-1	NA	TGTGCCTGCAGCCAAGTTCAACAGGGTGAAGTCAAAAACATTCAGTACTTC	CACSQVQQGEVKNIQYF
many	TRBJ2-7	TRBV6-5	NA	TGTGCCACCGACAGTCACCACGAGCAGTACTTC	CATDSHHEQYF
many	TRBJ2-1	TRBV7-2	NA	TGTGCCAGCAGCCCGGACAGCGCCTCCTACAATGAGCAGTTCTTC	CASSPDSASYNEQFF
many	TRBJ2-1	TRBV6-5	TRBD2	TGTGCCAGCCTCCGGGGGGGTGAGCAGTTCTTC	CASLRGGEQFF
NA	TRBJ2-2	TRBV2	NA	TGTGCCAGCAGTGAAGGGGGACCGAACACCGGGGAGCTGTTTTTT	CASSEGGPNTGELFF
many	TRBJ1-2	TRBV5-6	NA	TGTGCCAGCAGCTTGGTGGGTGGCTACACCTTC	CASSLVGGYTF
few	TRBJ2-1	TRBV4-1	TRBD2	TGCGCCAGCAGAACAACTAGCGCAGGCTCCTACAATGAGCAGTTCTTC	CASRTTSAGSYNEQFF
few	TRBJ2-1	TRBV7-9	TRBD1	TGTGCCGGGGACAGGATCGCAAACAATGAGCAGTTCTTC	CAGDRIANNEQFF
many	TRBJ2-3	TRBV6-2/TRBV6-3	NA	TGTGCCAGCGGAGATAGGGACTCCACACGTACGCAGTATTTT	CASGDRDSTRTQYF
many	TRBJ1-3	TRBV7-9	TRBD1	TGTGCCAGCAGCCCGGGACAGTACTCTGGAAACACCATATATTTT	CASSPGQYSGNTIYF
few	TRBJ1-2	TRBV7-9	NA	TGTGCCAGCAGCTCTACAGGGAACTATGGCTACACCTTC	CASSSTGNYGYTF
many	TRBJ1-2	TRBV4-2	NA	TGTGCCAGCAGCCAAGAGTTGGCAGGGGTAGGCAGTAATGGCTACACCTTC	CASSQELAGVGSNGYTF
many	TRBJ2-5	TRBV13	NA	TGTGCCAGCAGCTTAGGTGGGACGGATGAAGAGACCCAGTACTTC	CASSLGGTDEETQYF
few	TRBJ1-4	TRBV25-1	NA	TGTGCCAGCAGTGAAACATCTAACAGGGTAGTAAATGAAAAACTGTTTTTT	CASSETSNRVVNEKLFF